This T cell receptor beta chain was retrieved from a study of shared clonotypes between healthy human individuals. Study-wide points: The authors expected sequencing depth to affect clonotype sharing among donors. Larger estimated richness was generally recorded for naive subsets relative to memory subsets. Shared clonotypes across all four donors exceeded non-shared ones in generation probability.

Comment on this clone: The antigen is undetermined.

The table came from immunoSEQ multiplex PCR; TCRdb's copy has only in-frame clones and leaves some out. The sample contains around 2.1 million clones, approximately 94% of which appear only once. Naive CD8 cells lacked CD45RO and underwent positive selection for CCR7, leaving out terminally differentiated effector memory CD45RA+ cells. The sequence was obtained from a young man in good health. Some clones in this sample may be carry-over from other donors' samples. Sample: naive CD8+ T cells from PBMCs.

The CDR3 DNA follows: TGTGCCTGGCCCCCAAGGGACAGGGGGCCCGGCACAGATACGCAGTATTTT. It specifies CAWPPRDRGPGTDTQYF. J is TRBJ2-3 and V is TRBV30; 12 nucleotides agree with TRBD1. With 5 bases clipped from V and 1 base from J, the junction kept 10 bases outside the gene matches. Germline CDR1 is GTSNPN and CDR2 is SVGIG (reference sequence). The CDR3 is 17 residues long.